A selection of T cell receptor beta chains follows, all from one sample in a study of blood T cell repertoires in COVID-19. Libraries were prepared by immunoSEQ multiplex PCR; TCRdb keeps only in-frame clonotypes and omits some of them. The sample gives around 60,000 clones, roughly 88% of which show up once; 5.6% is in the top ten. Input material: peripheral blood. The receptor set was obtained from a woman aged 55-70 years with acute or convalescent COVID-19. CDR3s include the opening cysteine and the closing phenylalanine or tryptophan. A D gene is named only where the DNA matches it firmly. A row's size may be missing; if present it is once, few, many or a size class.

V	size	J	D	length	DNA	CDR3
TRBV7-9	NA	TRBJ1-2	NA	12	TGTGCCAGCAGCCGGACAGAGAATGGCTACACCTTC	CASSRTENGYTF
TRBV9	NA	TRBJ2-3	TRBD1	13	TGTGCCAGCAGCGCGACAGGGGGCTTAAAGCAGTATTTT	CASSATGGLKQYF
TRBV7-2	few	TRBJ1-2	TRBD1	14	TGTGCCAGCAGCTTAGGGGGACAGGCGCTGGGCTACACCTTC	CASSLGGQALGYTF
TRBV19	once	TRBJ1-1	TRBD1	14	TGTGCCAGTAGTATTTTAGGGGGCAGGACTGAAGCTTTCTTT	CASSILGGRTEAFF
TRBV19	NA	TRBJ1-5	TRBD1	16	TGTGCCAGTAGCCCGACAGGGTACGTGGGCAATCAGCCCCAGCATTTT	CASSPTGYVGNQPQHF
TRBV7-9	NA	TRBJ1-4	NA	14	TGTGCCAGCAGCTTAGAAGTCGCGGGTGAAAAACTGTTTTTT	CASSLEVAGEKLFF
TRBV6-5	few	TRBJ1-5	NA	15	TGTGCCAGCAGGGGTCGCCAGGGCGACAATCAGCCCCAGCATTTT	CASRGRQGDNQPQHF
TRBV6-5	NA	TRBJ1-2	TRBD1	15	TGTGCCAGCAGTTCCGGGACAGGCTACTTCTATGGCTACACCTTC	CASSSGTGYFYGYTF
TRBV3-1/TRBV3-2	NA	TRBJ2-3	TRBD2	18	TGTGCCAGCAGCCTCGGACCGCTAGCGGGGGGGCGTACAGATACGCAGTATTTT	CASSLGPLAGGRTDTQYF
TRBV12-3/TRBV12-4	NA	TRBJ1-1	NA	13	TGTGCCAGCAGGGGACATGTGAACACTGAAGCTTTCTTT	CASRGHVNTEAFF
TRBV19	NA	TRBJ2-1	NA	17	TGTGCCAGTAGTATAGATCTATCCGGGGATGGCTACAATGAGCAGTTCTTC	CASSIDLSGDGYNEQFF
TRBV7-9	NA	TRBJ1-2	NA	11	TGTGCCAGCAGCTTAGTCTTAGGCTACACCTTC	CASSLVLGYTF
TRBV6-2/TRBV6-3	NA	TRBJ1-5	TRBD1	16	TGTGCCAGCAGTAACCCGACAGGGGGGAGCAATCAGCCCCAGCATTTT	CASSNPTGGSNQPQHF
TRBV5-5	NA	TRBJ1-2	NA	14	TGTGCCAGCAGGGGTCAGGGAACTAACTATGGCTACACCTTC	CASRGQGTNYGYTF
TRBV23-1	NA	TRBJ1-4	NA	17	TGCGCCAGCAGTCAGTGCCGGGACACCGACTTTAATGAAAAACTGTTTTTT	CASSQCRDTDFNEKLFF
TRBV18	few	TRBJ1-2	NA	14	TGTGCCAGCTCATTGAGGGCGGACCTCTATGGCTACACCTTC	CASSLRADLYGYTF
TRBV21-1	NA	TRBJ2-3	NA	16	TGTGCCAGCAAGACCCAGGCGGACTCGCACCCAGATACGCAGTATTTT	CASKTQADSHPDTQYF